The rows below give T cell receptor beta chains drawn from one sample of a study of T cells in localized non-small cell lung cancer. The data were produced by immunoSEQ multiplex PCR, yet TCRdb's version contains in-frame clones alone and is incomplete. The table shows 48,000 or so clones, with about 72% occurring only once. Sequences were derived from peripheral blood, sampled before any cancer treatment. These receptors came from a man between 40 and 69 years old with stage I squamous cell lung carcinoma. Both conserved end residues are part of each CDR3. A D gene is named only where the DNA matches it firmly. The size of a clone is reported for some rows only, either as once, few or many, or as a class for expanded clones.

TRBV10-3,TRBJ2-2,.,TRBD1,CATTEEDRVGGELFF,TGTGCCACCACTGAGGAAGACAGGGTAGGCGGGGAGCTGTTTTTT
TRBV28,TRBJ2-5,.,.,CASSLRTGWGQETQYF,TGTGCCAGCAGTTTAAGGACGGGGTGGGGCCAAGAGACCCAGTACTTC
TRBV19,TRBJ1-1,.,.,CASSTTLYTEAFF,TGTGCCAGTAGTACGACACTTTACACTGAAGCTTTCTTT
TRBV18,TRBJ1-6,.,.,CASSPEEQAISLHF,TGTGCCAGCTCACCCGAGGAACAGGCTATCTCCCTCCACTTT
TRBV28,TRBJ2-5,.,.,CASSLRQQTQYF,TGTGCCAGCAGTTTACGGCAGCAGACCCAGTACTTC
TRBV5-1,TRBJ2-6,.,TRBD1,CAGRPGQGDSGANVLTF,TGCGCCGGAAGACCGGGACAGGGTGACTCTGGGGCCAACGTCCTGACTTTC
TRBV11-3,TRBJ2-5,.,.,CASSLDGGEETQYF,TGTGCCAGCAGCTTAGACGGCGGGGAAGAGACCCAGTACTTC
TRBV28,TRBJ2-3,few,.,CASRGGGGQDTQYF,TGTGCCAGCAGAGGGGGAGGGGGCCAAGATACGCAGTATTTT
TRBV27,TRBJ2-6,.,.,CASSFALGVSGANVLTF,TGTGCCAGCAGTTTTGCGCTCGGGGTCTCTGGGGCCAACGTCCTGACTTTC
TRBV29-1,TRBJ1-5,once,.,CSVEGGEGNQPQHF,TGCAGCGTTGAAGGGGGGGAAGGCAATCAGCCCCAGCATTTT
TRBV13,TRBJ2-1,.,TRBD2,CASSHGGGLSYNEQFF,TGTGCCAGCAGCCACGGGGGGGGCCTATCCTACAATGAGCAGTTCTTC
TRBV14,TRBJ1-3,few,.,CASSRALGSGNTIYF,TGTGCCAGCAGCCGGGCCCTGGGTTCTGGAAACACCATATATTTT
TRBV6-1,TRBJ2-2,medium-sized,TRBD1,CASSEGPDRGPGELFF,TGTGCCAGCAGTGAAGGTCCGGACAGGGGGCCCGGGGAGCTGTTTTTT
TRBV7-9,TRBJ1-1,.,.,CASSLVPPTAEAFF,TGTGCCAGCAGCTTGGTCCCTCCAACCGCTGAAGCTTTCTTT
TRBV6-5,TRBJ1-5,once,.,CASSYPQTYQPQHF,TGTGCCAGCAGTTACCCCCAAACGTATCAGCCCCAGCATTTT
TRBV7-2,TRBJ2-3,.,.,CASSLPYITDTQYF,TGTGCCAGCAGCTTACCGTACATCACAGATACGCAGTATTTT
TRBV25-1,TRBJ2-7,.,TRBD2,CASSDAGESREQYF,TGTGCCAGCAGTGATGCGGGGGAGTCGCGAGAGCAGTACTTC
TRBV28,TRBJ1-1,.,.,CASSPVYSIEAFF,TGTGCCAGCAGTCCCGTCTACAGCATTGAAGCTTTCTTT
TRBV7-8,TRBJ2-7,.,.,CASSLRGGSAYEQYF,TGTGCCAGCAGCTTAAGGGGGGGTTCGGCCTACGAGCAGTACTTC
TRBV11-3,TRBJ2-5,.,.,CASSLSIGARETQYF,TGTGCCAGCAGTTTGTCGATCGGGGCACGAGAGACCCAGTACTTC
TRBV5-6,TRBJ1-2,.,.,CASSWGSGGYTF,TGTGCCAGCAGCTGGGGATCGGGCGGCTACACCTTC
TRBV7-9,TRBJ2-7,few,.,CASSPRQASYEQYF,TGTGCCAGCAGCCCCAGACAGGCGTCCTACGAGCAGTACTTC
TRBV6-5,TRBJ2-7,.,TRBD2,CASSPGLGYEQYF,TGTGCCAGCAGTCCCGGACTAGGCTACGAGCAGTACTTC
TRBV6-5,TRBJ2-5,.,.,CASSRGSGVETQYF,TGTGCCAGCAGTCGTGGATCGGGGGTAGAGACCCAGTACTTC
TRBV19,TRBJ1-6,.,TRBD1,CASSISGGDSPLHF,TGTGCCAGTAGTATATCAGGGGGTGATTCACCCCTCCACTTT
TRBV28,TRBJ2-7,few,TRBD2,CASSRSHRGENYEQYF,TGTGCCAGCAGTCGTTCACACCGGGGGGAGAACTACGAGCAGTACTTC
TRBV5-6,TRBJ1-5,.,.,CASSLAAGQPQHF,TGTGCCAGCAGCTTGGCCGCGGGCCAGCCCCAGCATTTT
TRBV25-1,TRBJ1-5,.,.,CASSEYDKPQHF,TGTGCCAGCAGTGAATACGACAAACCCCAGCATTTT
TRBV19,TRBJ2-2,.,.,CATDGGGRTGELFF,TGTGCCACCGACGGAGGGGGCCGGACCGGGGAGCTGTTTTTT
TRBV11-2,TRBJ1-6,.,.,CASSLDRSPLHF,TGTGCCAGCAGCTTAGATAGGTCACCCCTCCACTTT
TRBV27,TRBJ2-7,.,TRBD2,CATRDSGVTYEQYF,TGTGCCACCCGGGATAGCGGGGTAACCTACGAGCAGTACTTC
TRBV15,TRBJ2-5,few,.,CATSPDSRAPASEETQYF,TGTGCCACCAGTCCGGATTCCCGGGCTCCGGCCTCAGAAGAGACCCAGTACTTC
TRBV12-5,TRBJ2-2,.,.,CASGLEFAGELFF,TGTGCTAGTGGTTTGGAATTTGCCGGGGAGCTGTTTTTT
TRBV6-5,TRBJ1-2,.,.,CASTHGGAGYGYTF,TGTGCCAGCACCCACGGGGGCGCGGGCTATGGCTACACCTTC
TRBV11-1,TRBJ2-7,.,.,CASSLANGYEQYF,TGTGCCAGCAGCTTAGCGAACGGCTACGAGCAGTACTTC
TRBV6-5,TRBJ2-1,.,.,CASTPNYRDNEQFF,TGTGCCAGCACCCCAAACTACAGGGACAATGAGCAGTTCTTC
TRBV5-6,TRBJ2-5,.,TRBD1,CASSLARWGRGQETQYF,TGTGCCAGCAGCTTGGCCAGATGGGGCAGGGGGCAAGAGACCCAGTACTTC
TRBV6-6,TRBJ1-1,.,.,CASSYSNGNEAFF,TGTGCCAGCAGTTACTCAAACGGAAATGAAGCTTTCTTT
TRBV14,TRBJ2-5,.,.,CASSQSSGTETQYF,TGTGCCAGCAGCCAGTCCTCTGGAACCGAGACCCAGTACTTC
TRBV2,TRBJ1-5,.,TRBD1,CASSEGTGFNQPQHF,TGTGCCAGCAGTGAAGGGACAGGGTTTAATCAGCCCCAGCATTTT
TRBV6-5,TRBJ2-3,once,.,CASTGDTDTQYF,TGTGCCAGCACTGGGGACACAGATACGCAGTATTTT
TRBV6-6,TRBJ2-7,once,.,CASSTDTTYEQYF,TGTGCCAGCAGCACGGACACCACCTACGAGCAGTACTTC
TRBV10-3,TRBJ1-2,once,TRBD1,CAIRGQANYGYTF,TGTGCCATCAGAGGACAGGCCAACTATGGCTACACCTTC
TRBV6-5,TRBJ2-1,.,TRBD2,CASSSSGGANNEQFF,TGTGCCAGCAGTTCTAGCGGGGGGGCGAACAATGAGCAGTTCTTC
TRBV18,TRBJ2-7,once,.,CASSPTSSYEQYF,TGTGCCAGCTCACCAACCAGTTCCTACGAGCAGTACTTC
TRBV7-3,TRBJ1-4,once,.,CASSPGPGVEEKLFF,TGTGCCAGCAGCCCTGGGCCTGGAGTAGAAGAAAAACTGTTTTTT
TRBV4-1,TRBJ2-7,.,TRBD2,CASSQTSGTSGGSSYEQYF,TGCGCCAGCAGCCAGACCTCCGGGACTAGCGGGGGGAGCTCCTACGAGCAGTACTTC
TRBV28,TRBJ1-5,.,.,CASSQVRQVNQPQHF,TGTGCCAGCAGCCAAGTCCGACAGGTCAATCAGCCCCAGCATTTT
TRBV7-9,TRBJ2-5,.,.,CASRLTVSEAETQYF,TGTGCCAGCAGATTGACAGTAAGCGAAGCAGAGACCCAGTACTTC